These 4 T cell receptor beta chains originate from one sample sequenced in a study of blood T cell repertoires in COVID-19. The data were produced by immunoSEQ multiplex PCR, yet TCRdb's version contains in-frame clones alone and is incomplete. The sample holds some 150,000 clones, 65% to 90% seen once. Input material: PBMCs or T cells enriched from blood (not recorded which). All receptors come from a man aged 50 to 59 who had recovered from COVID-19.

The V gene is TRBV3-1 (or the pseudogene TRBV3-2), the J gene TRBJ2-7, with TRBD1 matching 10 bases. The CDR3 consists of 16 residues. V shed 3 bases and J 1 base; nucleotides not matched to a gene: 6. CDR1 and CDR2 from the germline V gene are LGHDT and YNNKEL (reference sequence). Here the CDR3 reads CASSHPPGQGSYEQYF. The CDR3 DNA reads TGTGCCAGCAGCCATCCCCCGGGACAGGGGTCCTACGAGCAGTACTTC.

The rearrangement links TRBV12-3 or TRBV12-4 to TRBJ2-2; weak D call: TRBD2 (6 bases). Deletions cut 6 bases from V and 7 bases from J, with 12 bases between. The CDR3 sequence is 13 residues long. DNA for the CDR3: TGTGCCAGCAGCCCGGGAGAGGTCGGGGAGCTGTTTTTT. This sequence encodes CASSPGEVGELFF.

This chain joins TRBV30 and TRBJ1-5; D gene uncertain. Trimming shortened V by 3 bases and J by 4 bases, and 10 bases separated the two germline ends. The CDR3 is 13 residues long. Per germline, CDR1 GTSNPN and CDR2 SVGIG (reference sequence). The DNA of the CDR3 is TGTGCCTGGAGCCCACAAGTTAATCAGCCCCAGCATTTT. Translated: CAWSPQVNQPQHF.

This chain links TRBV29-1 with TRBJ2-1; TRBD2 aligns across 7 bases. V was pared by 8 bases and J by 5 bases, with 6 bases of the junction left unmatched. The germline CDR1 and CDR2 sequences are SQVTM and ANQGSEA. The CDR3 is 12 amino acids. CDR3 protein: CSPKTSHNEQFF. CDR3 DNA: TGCAGCCCTAAGACTAGCCACAATGAGCAGTTCTTC.